This section outlines one T cell receptor beta chain sequence together with its context. Its antigen specificity is not known. One base away there is no much larger clone; base qualities are not given. V loses 6 bases of germline sequence and J loses 4 bases, and the interval between the two ends is 19 bases. The germline V gene yields SGHRS for CDR1 and YFSETQ for CDR2. Including cysteine and phenylalanine, the CDR3 has 15 amino acids. CDR3 DNA only is kept here, 45 bases in frame from base 1. The library was generated by 5' RACE. The data were produced on an Illumina HiSeq 2500. A second PCR of about 6 to 12 cycles was run with a J-beta primer mix and a sample-barcoded 5' primer. Each TCR beta cDNA molecule received a unique molecular identifier from a template-switch 5' adaptor carrying 12 random nucleotides. Each sample yielded at least 3 million CDR3-containing paired-end reads. All of the RNA was converted into first-strand cDNA using the Mint cDNA synthesis kit, with a TRBC-specific oligonucleotide serving as the primer. Following uracil-DNA glycosylase treatment, a first 18-cycle PCR with universal primers M1SS and BC2_uni_R was performed on all cDNA. Under the source paper's analysis protocol: For normalization, 1 million high-quality reads were randomly selected from each sample, with every read carrying a distinct molecular identifier. Reads sharing molecular identifiers were discarded rather than binned into consensus sequences. CDR3 identification, clonotype clustering and error correction used MiTCR with a Q25 quality threshold and the strictest error-elimination algorithm. A nonparametric unseen species model with Euler transformation was used to estimate lower-bound total TCR beta diversity. TCRdb redid the processing of the public reads, applying fastp at Q25 and MiXCR, and retained in-frame beta chains. One record per CDR3 amino acid sequence lists the most common genes and DNA. The V and J calls reflect TCRdb's pipeline rather than the authors' work. This sample comprises about 1 million distinct CDR3 sequences, under 30% of them detected only once. The ten top clones hold less than 0.85% of the sample.

The data derive from a study of blood T cells in healthy people across ages (dated by TCRdb to 2014 to 2015). Regarding the research as a whole: Template switching captured roughly one uniquely barcoded TCR beta cDNA molecule per two T cells in model experiments. For two donors (one aged 18 to 29 and one aged 80 or older), the study analyzed two additional independent replicas of 1 million unique cDNA reads from the same blood draw. Using deep sequencing normalized with unique cDNA molecular identifiers, the study measured how TCR beta repertoire diversity changes with age. The donors were split into four age groups: young (average about 15 years), middle-aged (39), aged (roughly 68) and long-lived (roughly 80).

Points the paper makes about the study in general: Estimates of total diversity based on one million sequenced T cells were considered lower bounds and underestimates. The long-lived group showed more naive CD4+ T cells, fewer expanded clones and increased TCR diversity than the aged group, suggesting age selection. Because donor CMV infection status was unknown, age-related changes in expanded clonotypes were potentially confounded. As age increased, observed TCR beta diversity per million T cells dropped in a roughly linear way, and a significant reduction was already evident by age 40. Bulk unsorted PBMC profiling prevented conclusive comparison of naive and antigen-experienced compartments. A strong correlation was found between observed TCR beta diversity and the percentage of naive T cells measured by flow cytometry.

Systemically healthy Caucasian individuals from Russia, roughly 40 in total and aged roughly 6 to 95 years, were included as donors. Around 10 milliliters of peripheral blood were collected from each donor into EDTA-treated Vacutainer tubes. PBMCs were isolated by Ficoll-Paque density-gradient centrifugation, with at least 7 million obtained per sample. Trizol reagent was used to extract total RNA from the PBMCs, yielding at least 5.5 micrograms per sample. The percentages of naive CD45RAhigh/CD27high T cells were determined by flow cytometry on a PBMC aliquot from every donor. These data were likewise used in another study, on T cells of mothers and their children. As the second publication notes: Donors were nine systemically healthy Caucasian individuals: three mothers and their six children. cDNA synthesis consumed the entire amount of extracted RNA, loaded at approximately 1.6 ug RNA in each 15 ul reaction. In the second PCR, the M1S primer added sample barcodes and 2-4 random nucleotides. Each mother yielded over 8.5 million TCR beta CDR3 reads and each child 3 million to 3.5 million reads. Thymic selection similarly shapes TCR recombination output in related and unrelated pairs, with minor effect from inherited differences. Normalized repertoire overlap was always found to be slightly, but never significantly, higher in related mother-child pairs than in unrelated mother-child pairs. Persistent microchimeric T cell clones were not detected, at a sensitivity of about 100 clones per million clonotypes. The study used deep NGS to compare TCR beta repertoires of mothers and children, seeking features distinguishing related mother-child pairs from unrelated individuals. On average, the children were around 11 +/- 4 years old, while the mothers were about 40 +/- 4 years old. After adapter ligation with NEBNext reagents, the libraries were sequenced on Illumina HiSeq 2000 with 100+100 nt paired-end reads. To avoid cross-contamination, the mother libraries and the child libraries were prepared a month apart and sequenced in separate runs. For each donor, between roughly 500,000 and 2,100,000 distinct TCR beta clonotypes were identified. Naive TCR beta clonotypes were estimated from low-frequency clonotypes matched to each donor's FACS-determined naive share, without sorting.

Sequenced: blood. The receptor was isolated from a girl aged 2-10 years in good health. The V and J genes are TRBV5-1 and TRBJ1-1; a weak D assignment points to TRBD1 (6 bases agree). The DNA is as follows: TGCGCCAGCAAAGGGGGGGTAGGGGAACGCACTGAAGCTTTCTTT. Its product reads: CASKGGVGERTEAFF.